The sequence of this T cell receptor (beta chain) was determined in a study of Tregs in tolerant kidney transplant recipients. The CDR3 spans 13 residues. V lost 0 bases and J lost 12, with 13 bases in between. Germline-derived CDR1 and CDR2 are SGHRS and YFSETQ. Here immunoSEQ multiplex PCR was the method, and the copy in TCRdb shows in-frame clones only, minus some. The data contain around 98,000 clones, under 95% of them singletons. The sample in question was CD4+ T cells from blood, obtained before the transplant. J is TRBJ2-1 and V is TRBV5-1; a possible D gene is TRBD2 (6 bases). The clonotype comes from a human donor who received a combined kidney and bone marrow transplant. CDR3 amino acids: CASSLEVAGRQFF. The CDR3 region has the DNA TGCGCCAGCAGCTTGGAGGTGGCGGGGAGGCAGTTCTTC.